Below are 30 T cell receptor beta chains sequenced from a single sample in a study of OX40 agonist ivuxolimab in advanced cancers. Receptor amplification or capture employed the immunoSEQ multiplex PCR assay. Held by TCRdb, this immuneACCESS table contains in-frame sequences only and omits some clones. Under half of the omission traces to an unresolved V gene where checked; the cause of the rest is unknown. The sample data list nearly 60,000 clones, and over 80% of these were observed just once. The ten largest clones capture approximately 3.5% of the sample. The starting material was CD4+ or CD8+ T cells sorted from blood, obtained in a trial of the OX40 agonist ivuxolimab. Source of these receptors: an adult with an advanced solid tumor such as melanoma, head and neck, liver or kidney cancer.

This clone came up once. The J gene is TRBJ1-2, the V gene TRBV5-1, with 7 bases fitting TRBD1. Germline-derived CDR1 and CDR2 are SGHRS and YFSETQ. The CDR3 has 13 amino acids. V was pared by 7 bases and J by 5 bases, with 8 bases of the junction left unmatched. CDR3 coding DNA: TGCGCCAGCGGAACAGGGGTGGGATATGGCTACACCTTC. It translates to CASGTGVGYGYTF. Using reference TRBV5-1 and TRBJ1-2 for the parts outside the CDR3, the full variable domain is KAGVTQTPRYLIKTRGQQVTLSCSPISGHRSVSWYQQTPGQGLQFLFEYFSETQRNKGNFPGRFSGRQFSNSRSEMNVSTLELGDSALYLCASGTGVGYGYTFGSGTRLTVV.

J is TRBJ2-7 and V is TRBV7-8; TRBD2 agrees at 8 bases. Trimming removed 0 bases from V and 2 bases from J; junction bases left unmatched: 3. CDR1 SGHVS and CDR2 FQNEAQ come from the germline V gene. This CDR3 comprises 15 residues. CDR3 region: CASSLAAGGTYEQYF. The CDR3 nucleotides are TGTGCCAGCAGCTTAGCGGCGGGAGGAACCTACGAGCAGTACTTC.

V and J are TRBV5-1 and TRBJ2-1; the match to TRBD1 covers 7 bases. Germline CDR1 SGHRS, CDR2 YFSETQ. J was trimmed by 7 bases and V by 3 bases; bases with no gene match: 4. This CDR3 has 13 amino acids. The CDR3 region has the DNA TGCGCCAGCAGCTCGGGACAGAAGAATGAGCAGTTCTTC. It codes for CASSSGQKNEQFF.

Only one count was recorded for this clone. This CDR3 reads CASSLGPRETQYF. In DNA form, the CDR3 reads TGTGCCAGCAGCTTGGGACCAAGGGAGACCCAGTACTTC. The chain is built from TRBV5-5 and TRBJ2-5, with D unresolved. Trimming removed 0 bases from V and 5 bases from J, with 8 bases in between. Germline CDR1 and CDR2: SGHKS and YYEKEE (reference sequence). The CDR3 runs to 13 residues.

The J gene is TRBJ2-7, the V gene TRBV7-3, with 9 bases lining up with TRBD1. There are 17 residues in the CDR3. Germline-derived CDR1 and CDR2 are SGHTA and FQGTGA. With V trimmed by 0 bases and J by 2 bases, 8 bases remained unmatched. The CDR3 region is CASSLTFDNRGPYEQYF. In DNA, the CDR3 is TGTGCCAGCAGCTTAACGTTTGATAACAGGGGGCCCTACGAGCAGTACTTC.

The rearrangement uses TRBV11-2 and TRBJ2-5; D possibly corresponds to TRBD1 (5 bases). The closer fit of TRBJ2-7 to the DNA end suggests the J call may be wrong. Germline CDR1 reads SGHAT; CDR2 reads FQNNGV. The CDR3 sequence is 14 residues long. CDR3 residues: CASSLNFDSYEQYF. The CDR3 DNA reads TGTGCCAGCAGCCTCAACTTCGACAGCTACGAGCAGTACTTC.

The chain links TRBV29-1 to TRBJ2-1; D is unresolved. Trimming cost V 1 base and J 9 bases, with 13 bases left between them. The CDR3 totals 13 residues. Per the germline V gene, CDR1 is SQVTM and CDR2 is ANQGSEA. The CDR3 sequence is CSVEGEVASEQFF. In nucleotides, the CDR3 is TGCAGCGTTGAAGGAGAGGTCGCCAGTGAGCAGTTCTTC.

This clone was found once. The J gene is TRBJ1-5, the V gene TRBV20-1, with D possibly matching TRBD1 (5 bases). Germline V gene sequence: CDR1 DFQATT, CDR2 SNEGSKA (reference sequence). The CDR3 length is 11 residues. The CDR3 coding sequence is TGCAGCCATTCATCCGGGGACCTCCAGCATTTT. Protein sequence: CSHSSGDLQHF.

This clone has more than one count but fewer than ten. The chain combines TRBV4-1 with TRBJ1-3; unclear D gene. Germline V gene sequence: CDR1 MGHRA, CDR2 YSYEKL. Deletions cut 3 bases from V and 0 bases from J, with 6 bases between. The CDR3 is 14 residues long. The DNA of the CDR3 is TGCGCCAGCAGCCACTTACGCTCTGGAAACACCATATATTTT. This sequence encodes CASSHLRSGNTIYF.

The CDR3 nucleotides are TGTGCCAGCAGCATTGCGGGTGATTCCAATGAGCAGTTCTTC. As protein: CASSIAGDSNEQFF. This chain uses TRBV7-9 with TRBJ2-1, with D possibly TRBD2 on 5 matching bases. Trimming took off 5 bases at V and 6 bases at J, with 14 bases between the two ends. This CDR3 contains 14 residues. Germline-derived CDR1 and CDR2 are SEHNR and FQNEAQ (reference sequence).

V gene TRBV2 combines with J gene TRBJ2-3; 8 positions match TRBD1. The CDR3 is 12 residues long. The junction had 4 bases not matched to a gene; V was cut back by 10 bases and J by 4 bases. The germline gives CDR1 SNHLY, CDR2 FYNNEI. CDR3 amino acids: CATGRGPDTQYF. The DNA for the CDR3 is TGTGCCACCGGCAGGGGGCCAGATACGCAGTATTTT. The variable domain in full, with the rest retrieved from reference TRBV2 and TRBJ2-3, is EPEVTQTPSHQVTQMGQEVILRCVPISNHLYFYWYRQILGQKVEFLVSFYNNEISEKSEIFDDQFSVERPDGSNFTLKIRSTKLEDSAMYFCATGRGPDTQYFGPGTRLTVL.

The chain combines TRBV11-2 with TRBJ2-5; 9 bases are shared with TRBD1. This CDR3 spans 14 amino acids. V lost 5 bases and J lost 5; bases outside the gene matches: 6. Per germline, CDR1 SGHAT and CDR2 FQNNGV. This CDR3 is CASSIQGARETQYF. CDR3 nucleotides: TGTGCCAGCAGCATACAGGGGGCTCGGGAGACCCAGTACTTC. The full variable domain, completed using reference TRBV11-2 and TRBJ2-5, is EAGVAQSPRYKIIEKRQSVAFWCNPISGHATLYWYQQILGQGPKLLIQFQNNGVVDDSQLPKDRFSAERLKGVDSTLKIQPAKLEDSAVYLCASSIQGARETQYFGPGTRLLVL.

V and J are TRBV4-1 and TRBJ2-7; either TRBD1 or TRBD2 may fit D (5 bases each). V was clipped by 1 base and J by 2 bases, with 18 bases between them. Per germline, CDR1 MGHRA and CDR2 YSYEKL. The CDR3 is 17 residues long. The chain's CDR3 is CASSQALQGRSPYEQYF. The CDR3 DNA sequence: TGCGCCAGCAGCCAAGCGTTGCAGGGACGCAGCCCCTACGAGCAGTACTTC.

The V call is TRBV19, the J call TRBJ1-1, with D hard to call. The CDR3 covers 14 residues. V was pared by 3 bases and J by 5 bases, with 13 bases between. CDR1 and CDR2 (germline): LNHDA, SQIVND (reference sequence). Here the CDR3 DNA reads TGTGCCAGTAGTATCGCACAAGCGGGGACTGAAGCTTTCTTT. Its translation: CASSIAQAGTEAFF.

V gene TRBV5-5 combines with J gene TRBJ2-7; 7 bases match TRBD1. V lost 0 bases to trimming and J lost 2 bases; unmatched junction nucleotides: 5. The CDR3 consists of 15 residues. Germline assignment: CDR1 SGHKS and CDR2 YYEKEE (reference sequence). The CDR3 is CASSLGDRAPYEQYF. DNA for the CDR3: TGTGCCAGCAGCTTGGGAGACAGGGCCCCCTACGAGCAGTACTTC.

The V call is TRBV10-3, the J call TRBJ2-7; the match to TRBD2 covers 7 bases. The CDR3 has 15 residues. Losses at the gene ends were 5 bases for V and 5 bases for J; bases not matched to a gene: 12. The germline V gene has CDR1 ENHRY and CDR2 SYGVKD. The DNA of the CDR3 is TGTGCCATCAGTTTCCGGGAGGCCGGTTTGGACGAGCAGTACTTC. Amino acid sequence: CAISFREAGLDEQYF.

V and J are TRBV6-5 and TRBJ2-7, with 11 bases that match TRBD2. Germline trimming cut 6 bases from V and 4 bases from J; bases unmatched to any gene: 8. Germline-derived CDR1 and CDR2 are MNHEY and SVGAGI. The CDR3 has 15 amino acids. CDR3 sequence reads: CASRHSGTSGYEQYF. The CDR3 nucleotides read TGTGCCAGCAGACACTCCGGGACTAGCGGTTACGAGCAGTACTTC.

The chain recombines TRBV5-1 with TRBJ2-5; the match to TRBD2 covers 7 bases. CDR1 SGHRS and CDR2 YFSETQ come from the germline V gene. V trimming: 0 bases; J trimming: 3 bases; junction bases outside the gene matches: 8. The CDR3 has 16 amino acids. CDR3 region: CASSLVPAGTEETQYF. In DNA, the CDR3 is TGCGCCAGCAGCTTGGTCCCAGCGGGGACGGAAGAGACCCAGTACTTC.

This sequence joins TRBV5-1 and TRBJ2-1; D is possibly TRBD1 (8 bases). CDR1 SGHRS and CDR2 YFSETQ come from the germline V gene. Trimming took 3 bases from V and 4 from J, leaving 23 bases between them. The CDR3 covers 18 residues. This CDR3 is CASSYSPPAGQAYNEQFF. CDR3 nucleotide sequence: TGCGCCAGCAGCTACTCCCCACCAGCGGGACAGGCGTACAATGAGCAGTTCTTC. The whole variable domain, filled in from reference TRBV5-1 and TRBJ2-1, reads KAGVTQTPRYLIKTRGQQVTLSCSPISGHRSVSWYQQTPGQGLQFLFEYFSETQRNKGNFPGRFSGRQFSNSRSEMNVSTLELGDSALYLCASSYSPPAGQAYNEQFFGPGTRLTVL.

The CDR3 DNA is TGTGCCAGCAGTTACACTAATAGGGGGGCGCAGATATCGCTGTTTTTT. Translation gives CASSYTNRGAQISLFF. The J gene is TRBJ1-4, the V gene TRBV6-6; tentatively, D is TRBD1 (6 bases). This CDR3 has 16 amino acids. V lost 2 bases to trimming and J lost 14 bases, with 24 bases between them. Germline CDR1 reads MNHNY; CDR2 reads SVGAGI (reference sequence).

The V gene is TRBV6-1, the J gene TRBJ2-1, with 13 bases fitting TRBD2. The CDR3 contains 16 residues. Germline V gene data show CDR1 as MNHNS and CDR2 as SASEGT. V trimming: 3 bases; J trimming: 7 bases; junction bases outside the gene matches: 6. The CDR3 loop reads CASSDSLAGGNNEQFF. The CDR3 DNA follows: TGTGCCAGCAGTGATTCACTAGCGGGAGGGAATAATGAGCAGTTCTTC.

The chain joins TRBV7-2 to TRBJ2-7; TRBD2 agrees at 11 bases. Germline values: CDR1 SGHTA, CDR2 FQGNSA. Trimming removed 0 bases from V and 4 bases from J; junction bases left unmatched: 5. The CDR3 spans 16 residues. The CDR3 loop is CASSLALAGGGYEQYF. In nucleotides, the CDR3 is TGTGCCAGCAGCTTAGCTCTAGCGGGAGGTGGATACGAGCAGTACTTC.

The chain is built from TRBV5-4 and TRBJ2-4, with TRBD1 matching 8 bases. The CDR3 is 13 amino acids. V was pared by 4 bases and J by 6 bases, with 3 bases of the junction left unmatched. Germline V gives CDR1 SGHNT, CDR2 YYREEE (reference sequence). The CDR3 DNA follows: TGTGCCAGCAGCAACAGGGGGACAAACATTCAGTACTTC. Protein: CASSNRGTNIQYF. The full variable domain, with the rest looked up from reference TRBV5-4 and TRBJ2-4, is ETGVTQSPTHLIKTRGQQVTLRCSSQSGHNTVSWYQQALGQGPQFIFQYYREEENGRGNFPPRFSGLQFPNYSSELNVNALELDDSALYLCASSNRGTNIQYFGAGTRLSVL.

This rearrangement joins TRBV7-9 to TRBJ1-2; 7 bases align to TRBD1. J was trimmed by 8 bases and V by 5 bases; bases with no gene match: 5. Germline CDR1 reads SEHNR; CDR2 reads FQNEAQ (reference sequence). The CDR3 totals 12 residues. The CDR3 coding sequence is TGTGCCAGCAGCCGAACAGGGGAAGGCTACACCTTC. Translation: CASSRTGEGYTF.

V gene TRBV19 combines with J gene TRBJ1-4; a possible D gene is TRBD1 (5 bases). V lost 6 bases and J 5 bases, leaving 10 bases between the germline ends. The germline V gene has CDR1 LNHDA and CDR2 SQIVND (reference sequence). CDR3 length equals 13 residues. Here the CDR3 DNA reads TGTGCCAGTAGCATCGGGACGAATGAAAAACTGTTTTTT. Translating it yields CASSIGTNEKLFF.

The V gene is TRBV18, the J gene TRBJ2-7, with unresolved D. The germline V gene has CDR1 KGHSH and CDR2 LQKENI. Trimming took 0 bases from V and 7 from J, leaving 13 bases between them. The CDR3 runs 14 residues. The CDR3 loop is CASSPPTSLGEQYF. In nucleotides, the CDR3 is TGTGCCAGCTCACCACCGACCTCTCTGGGAGAGCAGTACTTC.

This chain joins TRBV10-3 and TRBJ1-1, with 8 bases matching TRBD1. This CDR3 spans 12 amino acids. Germline CDR1 ENHRY, CDR2 SYGVKD. V trimming: 7 bases; J trimming: 11 bases; junction bases outside the gene matches: 9. The CDR3 region is CAITGGQVEAFF. CDR3 bases: TGTGCCATCACCGGGGGACAGGTTGAGGCTTTCTTT.

The chain uses TRBV30 and TRBJ1-2; D is possibly TRBD1 (6 bases). The CDR3 totals 15 residues. Trimming took 3 bases from V and 8 from J, leaving 22 bases between them. CDR1 is GTSNPN and CDR2 is SVGIG in the germline V gene (reference sequence). The chain's CDR3 is CAWRSGPGEGGGYTF. The CDR3 DNA sequence: TGTGCCTGGAGGAGTGGTCCAGGGGAAGGTGGAGGCTACACCTTC. Based on the CDR3 plus reference TRBV30 and TRBJ1-2, the full variable domain is SQTIHQWPATLVQPVGSPLSLECTVEGTSNPNLYWYRQAAGRGLQLLFYSVGIGQISSEVPQNLSASRPQDRQFILSSKKLLLSDSGFYLCAWRSGPGEGGGYTFGSGTRLTVV.

The chain recombines TRBV15 with TRBJ2-4, with D hard to call. Germline V gene data show CDR1 as LNHNV and CDR2 as YYDKDF (reference sequence). This CDR3 is built from 17 residues. V gave up 0 bases and J gave up 0 bases, with 12 bases separating them. This CDR3 reads CATSREITWSAKNIQYF. Here the CDR3 DNA reads TGTGCCACCAGCAGAGAGATTACATGGTCAGCCAAAAACATTCAGTACTTC.

The chain has TRBV10-3 and TRBJ2-7; D is undetermined. Looked up from germline, CDR1 is ENHRY and CDR2 is SYGVKD. The CDR3 is 12 residues long. With 3 bases removed from V and 4 bases from J, the gap between germline ends came to 7 bases. The CDR3 loop reads CAISDRRYEQYF. The CDR3 nucleotides read TGTGCCATCAGTGACCGTCGGTACGAGCAGTACTTC.